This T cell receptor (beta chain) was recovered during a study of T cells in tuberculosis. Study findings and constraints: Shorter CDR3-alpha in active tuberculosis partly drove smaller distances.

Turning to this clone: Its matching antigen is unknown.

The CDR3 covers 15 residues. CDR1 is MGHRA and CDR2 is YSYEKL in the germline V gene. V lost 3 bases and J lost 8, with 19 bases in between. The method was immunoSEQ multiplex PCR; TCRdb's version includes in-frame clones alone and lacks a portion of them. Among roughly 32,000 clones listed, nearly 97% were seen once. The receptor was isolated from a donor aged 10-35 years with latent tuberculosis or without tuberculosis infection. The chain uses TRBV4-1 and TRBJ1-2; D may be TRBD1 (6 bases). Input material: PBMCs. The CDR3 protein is CASSQARDILWGYTF. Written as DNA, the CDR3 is TGCGCCAGCAGCCAGGCCCGGGACATTCTATGGGGCTACACCTTC.